One sample yielded the 9 T cell receptor beta chains listed below, sequenced in a study of blood T cell repertoires in COVID-19. Sequenced by immunoSEQ multiplex PCR; TCRdb stores in-frame clones only, minus some. The sample records about 82,000 clones, around 81% being singletons. Sequenced sample: peripheral blood. The receptors derive from a man aged 80 or over with active or convalescent COVID-19.

This clone was seen a few times. This sample includes further DNA sequences coding for the same CDR3. CDR3 sequence reads: CATSRGRDSPLHF. CDR3 sequence (DNA): TGTGCCACCAGCAGGGGGCGCGATTCACCCCTCCACTTT. The chain is built from TRBV15 and TRBJ1-6, with D maybe TRBD1 (5 bases). The ends were cut back, 3 bases at V and 8 bases at J, with 8 bases in the middle. Germline V CDR1 and CDR2: LNHNV, YYDKDF (reference sequence). The CDR3 length is 13 residues. Supplemented by reference TRBV15 and TRBJ1-6, the full variable domain reads DAMVIQNPRYQVTQFGKPVTLSCSQTLNHNVMYWYQQKSSQAPKLLFHYYDKDFNNEADTPDNFQSRRPNTSFCFLDIRSPGLGDTAMYLCATSRGRDSPLHFGNGTRLTVT.

The chain joins TRBV11-2 to TRBJ2-2; no firm D call. Germline-derived CDR1 and CDR2 are SGHAT and FQNNGV. The V gene lost 3 bases and the J gene lost 0 bases, with 5 bases spanning the gap. The CDR3 is made up of 14 amino acids. The CDR3 DNA reads TGTGCCAGCAGCTTTTCTGCGAACACCGGGGAGCTGTTTTTT. Translation: CASSFSANTGELFF.

The rearrangement uses TRBV10-3 and TRBJ2-7; maybe TRBD2 (5 bases). Germline V lookup: CDR1 ENHRY, CDR2 SYGVKD. The CDR3 has 14 amino acids. Trimming pared 10 bases from V and 2 bases from J, leaving 18 bases between. CDR3 protein: CATAEAVEAYEQYV. The CDR3 DNA reads as TGTGCCACCGCGGAGGCAGTTGAGGCCTACGAGCAGTACGTC.

The chain is built from TRBV6-5 and TRBJ1-1; the D gene is possibly TRBD1 (5 bases). Germline V lookup: CDR1 MNHEY, CDR2 SVGAGI. The CDR3 length is 15 residues. The ends were cut back, 6 bases at V and 6 bases at J, with 20 bases in the middle. For the CDR3, the DNA is TGTGCCAGCAGGAAGGGCGGGGACGGCGTGCCTGAAGCTTTCTTT. As protein: CASRKGGDGVPEAFF.

This clone is a singleton in its sample. CDR3 region: CASRLAGDPGTQYF. CDR3 DNA sequence: TGTGCCAGCAGACTAGCGGGGGATCCAGGTACGCAGTATTTT. The chain combines TRBV6-5 with TRBJ2-3, with 11 bases identical to TRBD2. CDR1 and CDR2 (germline): MNHEY, SVGAGI. CDR3 size: 14 residues. With 6 bases clipped from V and 8 bases from J, the junction kept 7 bases outside the gene matches.

To note about this clone: The sample has other DNA sequences that encode this CDR3 too. This chain joins TRBV18 and TRBJ1-1; D is possibly TRBD1 (6 bases). CDR3 size: 13 residues. From germline, CDR1 is KGHSH and CDR2 LQKENI. The V end was cut by 3 bases, the J end by 4 bases, with 9 bases between. The CDR3 DNA is TGTGCCAGCTCACCCCAGGGGCTCACTGAAGCTTTCTTT. This translates into CASSPQGLTEAFF.

This clone was seen only a few times. The J gene is TRBJ2-7, the V gene TRBV24-1; 9 bases map to TRBD1. The germline V gene encodes CDR1 KGHDR and CDR2 SFDVKD. The CDR3 is 16 residues long. The CDR3 loop is CATSDQDRGGSHEQYV. The DNA of the CDR3 is TGTGCCACCAGTGACCAGGACAGGGGAGGCTCCCACGAGCAGTACGTC.

This clone appeared a single time. The chain joins TRBV18 to TRBJ1-6; 8 nucleotides align to TRBD1. The germline V gene has CDR1 KGHSH and CDR2 LQKENI. This CDR3 has 17 amino acids. Trimming at V came to 3 bases and at J to 10 bases, leaving 14 bases not matched to a gene. The CDR3 spells CASSPNSGTGGRSPLHF. CDR3 DNA sequence: TGTGCCAGCTCACCTAATTCGGGAACAGGGGGACGATCACCCCTCCACTTT.

This sequence joins TRBV11-2 and TRBJ1-6, with a tentative D call TRBD1 (5 bases). V lost 6 bases and J 10 bases, leaving 16 bases between the germline ends. The CDR3 sequence is 14 residues long. Per germline, CDR1 SGHAT and CDR2 FQNNGV. CDR3 nucleotide sequence: TGTGCCAGCAGACAAACTCTCGGGGGATCACCCCTCCACTTT. Its protein is CASRQTLGGSPLHF.